Listed below are T cell receptor beta chains from one sample, sequenced in a study of T cell repertoires in cytomegalovirus infection. TCRdb itself ran the reads through MiXCR, one entry per CDR3 protein. The data contain tens of thousands of distinct CDR3 sequences, about 24% of them singletons. Their target antigens are unknown. Sequences were derived from CD8+ T cells from cultured PBMCs, sampled from culture after CMV antigen stimulation. The receptors were gathered from a human donor in good health (CMV status not recorded). Some clones in this sample may be carry-over from other donors' samples. Each CDR3 is given with its conserved first and last residue. D genes are given only for firm matches. Clone size is shown for a subset of rows, as once, few, many or a class of expanded clone.

d_call	v_call	clone_size	j_call	cdr3_aa	cdr3_nt
.	TRBV3-1	many	TRBJ2-6	CASSAGQYSGANVLTF	TGTGCCAGCAGCGCGGGACAGTACTCTGGGGCCAACGTCCTGACTTTC
TRBD1	TRBV7-9	few	TRBJ1-2	CASSHTGQGLHNYGYTF	TGTGCCAGCAGTCACACGGGACAGGGCCTACATAACTATGGCTACACCTTC
TRBD2	TRBV4-2	.	TRBJ2-1	CASSQSGGGLNEQFF	TGTGCCAGCAGCCAGAGCGGGGGGGGCCTCAATGAGCAGTTCTTC
TRBD2	TRBV28	.	TRBJ2-3	CASSPPTSGRTDTQYF	TGTGCCAGCAGTCCACCGACTAGCGGGAGAACAGATACGCAGTATTTT
TRBD2	TRBV4-3	many	TRBJ2-3	CASSQAASGGPTDTQYF	TGCGCCAGCAGCCAAGCTGCTAGCGGGGGGCCCACAGATACGCAGTATTTT
TRBD1	TRBV7-9	many	TRBJ1-1	CASSRDSNTEAFF	TGTGCCAGCAGTCGGGACAGCAACACTGAAGCTTTCTTT
TRBD1	TRBV19	few	TRBJ1-5	CASSINRGRLGQPQHF	TGTGCCAGTAGTATAAACAGGGGGCGACTCGGTCAGCCCCAGCATTTT
.	TRBV30	once	TRBJ1-1	CAWSPPDRMSTEAFF	TGTGCCTGGAGCCCCCCCGACAGGATGAGCACTGAAGCTTTCTTT
TRBD2	TRBV9	few	TRBJ2-1	CASSTSPGRGGLDEQFF	TGTGCCAGCAGCACCTCCCCCGGACGGGGGGGCCTAGATGAGCAGTTCTTC
.	TRBV18	.	TRBJ1-5	CASSPQPIGMGNQPQHF	TGTGCCAGCTCACCCCAGCCTATAGGGATGGGCAATCAGCCCCAGCATTTT
.	TRBV9	.	TRBJ1-3	CASSVSREESGNTIYF	TGTGCCAGCAGCGTAAGTCGAGAGGAGTCTGGAAACACCATATATTTT
.	TRBV12-3/TRBV12-4	.	TRBJ1-4	CASSVRAGEKLFF	TGTGCCAGCAGTGTCCGGGCGGGGGAAAAACTGTTTTTT
TRBD1	TRBV7-4	few	TRBJ2-1	CASSPPTGGSYNEQFF	TGTGCCAGCAGCCCGCCGACAGGGGGTTCCTACAATGAGCAGTTCTTC
TRBD1	TRBV27	.	TRBJ1-5	CASSIGGQGRLISNQPQHF	TGTGCCAGCAGCATAGGGGGACAGGGAAGGTTAATTAGCAATCAGCCCCAGCATTTT
.	TRBV12-3/TRBV12-4	.	TRBJ2-3	CASSWLRPTDTQYF	TGTGCCAGCAGTTGGCTTAGGCCCACAGATACGCAGTATTTT
TRBD2	TRBV7-6	.	TRBJ2-1	CASSPWDYNYPFEHNEQFF	TGTGCCAGCAGCCCCTGGGACTATAATTACCCCTTCGAACACAATGAGCAGTTCTTC
.	TRBV4-3	many	TRBJ2-7	CASSQDPTGQLLHEQYF	TGCGCCAGCAGCCAAGACCCGACAGGTCAGTTACTCCACGAGCAGTACTTC
.	TRBV5-6	few	TRBJ1-5	CASSLAGGGSNQPQHF	TGTGCCAGCAGCTTGGCCGGAGGGGGTAGCAATCAGCCCCAGCATTTT
.	TRBV7-2	many	TRBJ2-7	CASSSDRPYEQYF	TGTGCCAGCAGTTCAGACAGACCCTACGAGCAGTACTTC
TRBD2	TRBV7-9	.	TRBJ2-3	CASSFTGGTSTGTDTQYF	TGTGCCAGCAGCTTCACGGGGGGGACTAGCACCGGCACAGATACGCAGTATTTT
.	TRBV30	.	TRBJ2-3	CAWGDESTDTQYF	TGTGCCTGGGGGGATGAGAGCACAGATACGCAGTATTTT
.	TRBV6-2/TRBV6-3	few	TRBJ1-1	CASSQTTRSTEAFF	TGTGCCAGCAGTCAAACTACCCGGAGTACTGAAGCTTTCTTT
.	TRBV19	many	TRBJ1-1	CASSIGAGVTEAFF	TGTGCCAGTAGTATCGGAGCAGGGGTCACTGAAGCTTTCTTT
.	TRBV19	many	TRBJ1-3	CASSKDYSSGNTIYF	TGTGCCAGTAGTAAAGATTACAGCTCTGGAAACACCATATATTTT
.	TRBV20-1	.	TRBJ2-1	CSAPDPATGTLTSYEQFF	TGCAGTGCCCCGGACCCCGCGACCGGGACCCTTACCAGCTATGAGCAGTTCTTC
.	TRBV24-1	few	TRBJ2-2	CATSRSGGLVTRELFF	TGTGCCACCAGTCGAAGCGGAGGGCTTGTCACGAGGGAGCTGTTTTTT
.	TRBV27	.	TRBJ1-2	CASVGGYGYTF	TGTGCCAGCGTGGGGGGCTATGGCTACACCTTC
.	TRBV12-3/TRBV12-4	.	TRBJ1-4	CASRLTLGGRDEKLFF	TGTGCCAGCAGGCTCACTTTGGGGGGGAGAGACGAAAAACTGTTTTTT
TRBD2	TRBV4-1	once	TRBJ2-7	CASSHEWMAGGIGGEQYF	TGCGCCAGCAGCCATGAGTGGATGGCGGGGGGGATCGGGGGCGAGCAGTACTTC
.	TRBV7-6	many	TRBJ2-2	CASSLGVSNTGELFF	TGTGCCAGCAGCTTAGGGGTTTCGAACACCGGGGAGCTGTTTTTT
TRBD2	TRBV20-1	.	TRBJ2-7	CSARDPQGSGGYEQYF	TGCAGTGCTAGAGATCCCCAGGGTAGCGGGGGCTACGAGCAGTACTTC
.	TRBV9	.	TRBJ1-2	CASSAWTAPRRDYGYTF	TGTGCCAGCAGCGCTTGGACAGCCCCTCGGAGGGACTATGGCTACACCTTC
.	TRBV4-1	.	TRBJ1-1	CASSQDMDPNTEAFF	TGCGCCAGCAGCCAAGATATGGACCCGAACACTGAAGCTTTCTTT
.	TRBV6-5	.	TRBJ2-7	CASSFGRGPYEQYF	TGTGCCAGCAGTTTCGGACGGGGACCTTACGAGCAGTACTTC
.	TRBV20-1	.	TRBJ1-3	CSARKDGALDWTIYF	TGCAGTGCTAGAAAGGACGGAGCCTTGGATTGGACCATATATTTT
.	TRBV2	.	TRBJ2-2	CASSEGQGGWAGELFF	TGTGCCAGCAGTGAAGGACAAGGGGGTTGGGCCGGGGAGCTGTTTTTT
.	TRBV7-6	many	TRBJ2-1	CASSLGSGASTEQFF	TGTGCCAGCAGCTTAGGTAGCGGAGCCAGTACCGAGCAGTTCTTC
.	TRBV7-3	many	TRBJ1-1	CASSEIKESEAFF	TGTGCCAGCAGCGAGATTAAGGAGAGTGAAGCTTTCTTT
.	TRBV4-1	.	TRBJ1-4	CASSQGIPGEKLFF	TGCGCCAGCAGCCAAGGGATCCCCGGTGAAAAACTGTTTTTT
TRBD1	TRBV12-3/TRBV12-4	many	TRBJ2-7	CASSPGTGETYEQYF	TGTGCCAGCAGTCCAGGGACAGGGGAGACCTACGAGCAGTACTTC
.	TRBV27	few	TRBJ2-4	CASRPITGLGDLAKNIQYF	TGTGCCAGCAGACCAATAACAGGGCTAGGGGATCTAGCCAAAAACATTCAGTACTTC
.	TRBV5-1	few	TRBJ2-2	CASRAGSPSGANTGELFF	TGCGCCAGCAGGGCCGGGTCGCCGAGCGGAGCAAACACCGGGGAGCTGTTTTTT
.	TRBV2	many	TRBJ1-6	CASSEGEGRPNSPLHF	TGTGCCAGCAGTGAAGGGGAGGGACGGCCTAATTCACCCCTCCACTTT
TRBD1	TRBV13	.	TRBJ2-6	CASSGTGGRDAGANVLTF	TGTGCCAGCAGCGGAACAGGGGGCCGGGATGCTGGGGCCAACGTCCTGACTTTC
TRBD2	TRBV6-5	once	TRBJ2-7	CASSYDPNGGKDEQYF	TGTGCCAGCAGCTACGACCCTAACGGGGGGAAGGACGAGCAGTACTTC